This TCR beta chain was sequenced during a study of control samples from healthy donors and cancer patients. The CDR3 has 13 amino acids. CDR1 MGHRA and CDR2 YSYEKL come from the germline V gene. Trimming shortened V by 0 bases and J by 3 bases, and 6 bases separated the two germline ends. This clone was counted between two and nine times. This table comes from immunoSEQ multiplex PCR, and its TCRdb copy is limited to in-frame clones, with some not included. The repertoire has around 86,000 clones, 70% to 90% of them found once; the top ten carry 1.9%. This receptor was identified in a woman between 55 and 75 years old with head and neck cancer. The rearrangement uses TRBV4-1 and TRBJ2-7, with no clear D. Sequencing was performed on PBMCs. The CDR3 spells CASSQEAGYEQYF. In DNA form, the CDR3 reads TGCGCCAGCAGCCAAGAAGCTGGCTACGAGCAGTACTTC.